Described below is a single T cell receptor (beta chain) sequence and its context. Its target is unknown. The sample originates from a study of shared clonotypes between healthy human individuals. Study results and limitations: In the sorted subsets, rarefaction showed sequencing was incomplete despite large depth.

Only in-frame clones appear in the TCRdb table, and some are missing; sequencing was by immunoSEQ multiplex PCR. In the table there are about 2.2 million clones, 93% of which are singletons. Naivety among CD8 cells was defined by CD45RO negativity and positive CCR7 selection, thereby excluding terminally differentiated effector memory CD45RA+ cells. V shed 3 bases, J shed 5 bases, and the junction held 11 bases outside the gene matches. This CDR3 has 16 amino acids. CDR1 and CDR2 (germline): GTSNPN, SVGIG (reference sequence). This TCR was sampled from a young man in good health. Some clones in this sample may be carry-over from other donors' samples. The chain employs TRBV30 and TRBJ1-5; TRBD1 matches 9 bases. The sequencing sample was made of naive CD8+ T cells from PBMCs. The CDR3 DNA reads as TGTGCCTGGAGCAAAGCGACAGGGGGGTGGCATCAGCCCCAGCATTTT. Its protein is CAWSKATGGWHQPQHF.